Listed below are T cell receptor beta chains from one sample, sequenced in a study of blood T cell repertoires in COVID-19. Method: immunoSEQ multiplex PCR; TCRdb's copy keeps in-frame clones and lacks some. The sample carries approximately 250,000 clones, approximately 86% recorded once. The sample consisted of peripheral blood. The receptors derive from a man aged 35-49 years with active or convalescent COVID-19. The CDR3 runs from the conserved cysteine through the conserved F or W. The D gene is left open where the match is weak. Only part of the rows carry a size: once, few, many, or a class if the clone is expanded.

J,V,size,D,DNA,CDR3
TRBJ2-1,TRBV29-1,once,NA,TGCAGCTCGTGCCAGGGGACCAACCGAGAGCAGTTCTTC,CSSCQGTNREQFF
TRBJ1-5,TRBV19,NA,TRBD1,TGTGCCAGTAGTGGTGGGACAGTCCTACAGCCCCAGCATTTT,CASSGGTVLQPQHF
TRBJ2-3,TRBV24-1,NA,NA,TGTGCCACCAGTGATTCAGCTAGCAGCCGGGGTGGCACAGATACGCAGTATTTT,CATSDSASSRGGTDTQYF
TRBJ1-2,TRBV18,NA,TRBD1,TGTGCCAGCTCACCTATCACGGGGGACAGAGCCTACACCTTC,CASSPITGDRAYTF
TRBJ2-7,TRBV19,NA,TRBD1,TGTGCCAGTATGGGGACAGGGGGCTACGAGCAGTACTTC,CASMGTGGYEQYF
TRBJ2-5,TRBV10-3,NA,NA,TGTGCCATCAGGGGGCCCACCAACAAAGAGACCCAGTACTTC,CAIRGPTNKETQYF
TRBJ1-6,TRBV7-3,NA,TRBD1,TGTGCCAGCAGTAGTACGACAGGGATCAATTCACCCCTCCACTTT,CASSSTTGINSPLHF
TRBJ1-5,TRBV6-1,NA,NA,TGTGCCAGCAGTGAATCGACCCGAGGTGATCAGCCCCAGCATTTT,CASSESTRGDQPQHF
TRBJ1-1,TRBV6-5,NA,NA,TGTGCCGGAAGACGACAGCGAGATAACACTGAAGCTTTCTTT,CAGRRQRDNTEAFF
TRBJ2-1,TRBV5-4,once,TRBD2,TGTGCCAGCAGCTTTAGCGGGAGCTCCTACAATGAGCAGTTCTTC,CASSFSGSSYNEQFF
TRBJ2-1,TRBV9,NA,TRBD1,TGTGCCAGCAGCGTAGTGGACAGGGGATACAATGAGCAGTTCTTC,CASSVVDRGYNEQFF
TRBJ1-5,TRBV18,NA,TRBD1,TGTGCCAGCTCACCCGGGACAGGGCTGCAGCCCCAGCATTTT,CASSPGTGLQPQHF
TRBJ2-4,TRBV4-1,NA,TRBD1,TGCGCCAGCAGCCAAGTCCCCAGGGGACAGATCATTCAGTACTTC,CASSQVPRGQIIQYF
TRBJ1-3,TRBV28,NA,NA,TGTGCCAGCAGTCCCGGGAGCCCAGGAAACACCATATATTTT,CASSPGSPGNTIYF
TRBJ2-2,TRBV5-1,NA,TRBD1,TGCGCCAGCAGCTTGGACAGGGGGTCCGGGGAGCTGTTTTTT,CASSLDRGSGELFF
TRBJ2-2,TRBV5-1,few,NA,TGCGCCAGCAGCCGCCGTAGGAACACCGGGGAGCTGTTTTTT,CASSRRRNTGELFF
TRBJ2-7,TRBV11-2,NA,NA,TGTGCCAGCAGCTTAGCACAAGATGACTACGAGCAGTACTTC,CASSLAQDDYEQYF
TRBJ2-3,TRBV5-1,NA,TRBD2,TGCGCCAGCAGCTTGAACCCTGGACTAGCGGGAGGAGAGGCCACAGATACGCAGTATTTT,CASSLNPGLAGGEATDTQYF
TRBJ1-4,TRBV5-1,NA,TRBD1,TGCGCCAGCAGCTTGGCGAAGGGGGCCTCAACTAATGAAAAACTGTTTTTT,CASSLAKGASTNEKLFF
TRBJ2-7,TRBV11-3,NA,NA,TGTGCCAGCAGCCCCACTAGAGGTGACGGCGAGCAGTACTTC,CASSPTRGDGEQYF
TRBJ2-1,TRBV20-1,NA,TRBD2,TGCAGTGCTAGTAGCGGGAGGGTCTTAAATGAGCAGTTCTTC,CSASSGRVLNEQFF
TRBJ2-2,TRBV3-1/TRBV3-2,NA,TRBD2,TGTGCCAGCAGCCAGCTCCTGGGACTAGGGAGTAGGGAGCTGTTTTTT,CASSQLLGLGSRELFF
TRBJ1-3,TRBV9,NA,NA,TGTGCCAGCAGCGGGTTGGAGGGAAAAATCGGAAACACCATATATTTT,CASSGLEGKIGNTIYF
TRBJ2-7,TRBV18,NA,TRBD2,TGTGCCAGCTCACCCCGACCAGCGGGGGGACCTGATGAGCAGTACTTC,CASSPRPAGGPDEQYF
TRBJ1-1,TRBV6-6,NA,TRBD1,TGTGCCAGCAGTTCGGGACAGTCCGGCACTGAAGCTTTCTTT,CASSSGQSGTEAFF
TRBJ2-7,TRBV20-1,NA,NA,TGCAGTGCTAGAGACCACTACGAGCAGTACTTC,CSARDHYEQYF
TRBJ1-2,TRBV18,few,NA,TGTGCCAGCTCACCAGCGAGGGCAAACTATGGCTACACCTTC,CASSPARANYGYTF
TRBJ1-6,TRBV12-3/TRBV12-4,NA,NA,TGTGCCAGCAGTTTAGGCGCACCCCTCCACTTT,CASSLGAPLHF
TRBJ2-1,TRBV6-5,NA,TRBD2,TGTGCCAGCAGTACCACTAGCGGGAGGCCCAATGAGCAGTTCTTC,CASSTTSGRPNEQFF
TRBJ1-2,TRBV12-3/TRBV12-4,NA,TRBD1,TGTGCCAGCAGTCGCACAGGGGGAGGCTACACCTTC,CASSRTGGGYTF
TRBJ1-2,TRBV28,NA,NA,TGTGCCAGCAGTTTATCCCCAAACTATGGCTACACCTTC,CASSLSPNYGYTF
TRBJ1-2,TRBV28,NA,NA,TGTGCCAGCAGTTTAGGAGGGGCCGAAGCTAACTATGGCTACACCTTC,CASSLGGAEANYGYTF
TRBJ2-3,TRBV24-1,NA,TRBD2,TGTGCCACCAGTGGCGTCGGGAGGATTGCAGATACGCAGTATTTT,CATSGVGRIADTQYF
TRBJ2-3,TRBV25-1,NA,NA,TGTGCCAGCAGTTCAGCAGATACGCAGTATTTT,CASSSADTQYF
TRBJ1-6,TRBV6-5,NA,NA,TGTGCCAGCAGTTTGAGGCTGAATTCACCCCTCCACTTT,CASSLRLNSPLHF
TRBJ1-1,TRBV5-8,NA,NA,TGTGCCAGCAGCTTGGCCGCGGCCAGTGAAGCTTTCTTT,CASSLAAASEAFF
TRBJ2-2,TRBV13,NA,TRBD2,TGTGCCAGCAGCCTATCACTAGCGGGAGGACCCGGGGAGCTGTTTTTT,CASSLSLAGGPGELFF
TRBJ2-7,TRBV28,NA,TRBD1,TGTGCCAGCAGGACAGGGGCCTACGAGCAGTACTTC,CASRTGAYEQYF
TRBJ2-1,TRBV5-1,once,TRBD2,TGCGCCAGCAGCTTGGGGGAGGGATGGCAGTTCTTC,CASSLGEGWQFF
TRBJ2-7,TRBV6-5,NA,NA,TGTGCCAGCAGTACAGAGGACATGGGGCTGGACGAGCAGTACTTC,CASSTEDMGLDEQYF